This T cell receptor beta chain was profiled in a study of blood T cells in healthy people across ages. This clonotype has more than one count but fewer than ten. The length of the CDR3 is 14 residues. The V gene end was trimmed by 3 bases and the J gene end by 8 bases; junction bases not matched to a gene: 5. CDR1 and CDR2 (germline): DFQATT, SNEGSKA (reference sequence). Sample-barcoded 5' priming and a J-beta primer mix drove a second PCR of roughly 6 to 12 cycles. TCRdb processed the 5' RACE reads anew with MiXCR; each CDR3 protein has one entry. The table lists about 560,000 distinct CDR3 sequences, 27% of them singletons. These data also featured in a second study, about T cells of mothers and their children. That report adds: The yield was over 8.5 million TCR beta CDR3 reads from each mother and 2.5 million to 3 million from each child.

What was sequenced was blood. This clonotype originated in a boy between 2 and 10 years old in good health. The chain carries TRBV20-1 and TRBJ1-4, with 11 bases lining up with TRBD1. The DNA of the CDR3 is TGCAGTGCTAGCCAGGGACAGGGGGGCGAAAAACTGTTTTTT. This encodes CSASQGQGGEKLFF.